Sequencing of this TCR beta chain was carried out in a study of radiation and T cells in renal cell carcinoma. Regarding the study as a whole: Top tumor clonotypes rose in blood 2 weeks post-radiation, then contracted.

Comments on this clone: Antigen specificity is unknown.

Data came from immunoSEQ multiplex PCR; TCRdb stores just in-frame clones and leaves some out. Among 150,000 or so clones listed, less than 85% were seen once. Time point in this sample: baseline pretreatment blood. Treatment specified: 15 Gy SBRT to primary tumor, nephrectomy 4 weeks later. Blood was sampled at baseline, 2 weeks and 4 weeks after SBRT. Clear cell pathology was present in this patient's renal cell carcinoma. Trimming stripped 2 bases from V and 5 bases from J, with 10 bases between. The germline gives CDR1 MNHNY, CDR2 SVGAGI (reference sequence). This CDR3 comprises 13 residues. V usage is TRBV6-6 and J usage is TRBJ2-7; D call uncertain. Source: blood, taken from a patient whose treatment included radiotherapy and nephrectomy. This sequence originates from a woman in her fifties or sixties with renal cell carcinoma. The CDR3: CASSYGNSDEQYF. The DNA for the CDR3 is TGTGCCAGCAGTTACGGTAATAGTGACGAGCAGTACTTC.